The next 12 T cell receptor beta chains were all read from a single sample in a study of radiotherapy plus CTLA-4 blockade in lung cancer. This table comes from immunoSEQ multiplex PCR, and its TCRdb copy is limited to in-frame clones, with some not included. The repertoire consists of 65,000 to 100,000 clones, with roughly four fifths occurring once and the leading ten covering just over 0.8%. The sequences come from peripheral blood, collected from a patient treated with radiotherapy plus ipilimumab. These receptor sequences come from a human donor with non-small cell lung cancer who had stable disease on radiotherapy plus ipilimumab.

Here the CDR3 DNA reads TGTGCCAGCAGCCCCCGGACAGGACCGAATCAGCCCCAGCATTTT. Its protein product is CASSPRTGPNQPQHF. The rearrangement uses TRBV5-6 and TRBJ1-5; 7 bases align to TRBD1. The CDR3 runs to 15 residues. The V segment lost 4 bases and the J segment 4 bases; nucleotides outside the gene matches: 8. CDR1 SGHDT and CDR2 YYEEEE come from the germline V gene.

The V gene is TRBV5-4, the J gene TRBJ2-5, with D possibly being TRBD2 (5 bases). V was trimmed by 5 bases and J by 5 bases, leaving 13 bases between them. This CDR3 spans 13 amino acids. The germline V gene encodes CDR1 SGHNT and CDR2 YYREEE (reference sequence). The CDR3 loop is CASSPTSLETQYF. The CDR3 DNA follows: TGTGCCAGCAGTCCCACTAGTCTCGAGACCCAGTACTTC. The full variable domain, its missing parts supplied by reference TRBV5-4 and TRBJ2-5, is ETGVTQSPTHLIKTRGQQVTLRCSSQSGHNTVSWYQQALGQGPQFIFQYYREEENGRGNFPPRFSGLQFPNYSSELNVNALELDDSALYLCASSPTSLETQYFGPGTRLLVL.

The genes are TRBV29-1 and TRBJ2-4; 8 positions match TRBD1. From germline, CDR1 is SQVTM and CDR2 ANQGSEA. The CDR3 is 12 residues long. J was trimmed by 6 bases and V by 6 bases; bases with no gene match: 4. The CDR3 here is CSVETGGNIQYF. The CDR3 bases are TGCAGCGTCGAAACAGGGGGAAACATTCAGTACTTC.

In this sample, this clone turned up once. The V call is TRBV29-1, the J call TRBJ2-5; D uncertain. The CDR3 length is 12 residues. The germline gives CDR1 SQVTM, CDR2 ANQGSEA. V was trimmed by 4 bases and J by 5 bases, leaving 11 bases between them. CDR3 in DNA: TGCAGCGTTGGTTCGGCTGGGGAGACCCAGTACTTC. Its translation: CSVGSAGETQYF.

To note about this clone: Different DNA sequences within this sample yield the same CDR3. As DNA, the CDR3 is TGTGCCAGCAGCTTGGATCGGGACATGAACACTGAAGCTTTCTTT. The encoded protein is CASSLDRDMNTEAFF. This rearrangement joins TRBV5-4 to TRBJ1-1; the D gene is possibly TRBD1 (6 bases). Germline V gene lookup returns CDR1 SGHNT and CDR2 YYREEE (reference sequence). The CDR3 consists of 15 residues. V was trimmed by 0 bases and J by 0 bases, leaving 9 bases between them.

This chain joins TRBV5-7 and TRBJ2-6; D unclear. TRBV5-7 is known as an ORF, though its function is uncertain. This CDR3 has 18 residues. V was shortened by 7 bases and J by 5 bases, with 25 bases between the two germline ends. CDR3 DNA: TGTGCCAGCGTAACCTTTCTTTGCGTACAAAGTCGGGCCAACGTCCTGACTTTC. Protein product: CASVTFLCVQSRANVLTF.

The rearrangement uses TRBV5-1 and TRBJ2-1, with TRBD2 matching over 7 bases. The CDR3 sequence is 15 residues long. Trimming cost V 5 bases and J 7 bases; bases outside gene matches: 12. Germline assignment: CDR1 SGHRS and CDR2 YFSETQ. In nucleotides, the CDR3 is TGCGCCAGCAGGGGAGGGGACGAGCGCCTGAATGAGCAGTTCTTC. It encodes CASRGGDERLNEQFF.

This CDR3 is CASSLPTGGNYEQYF. CDR3 sequence (DNA): TGTGCCAGCAGTTTACCAACAGGGGGCAACTACGAGCAGTACTTC. The chain carries TRBV28 and TRBJ2-7, with 9 bases matching TRBD1. V lost 2 bases and J lost 3; bases outside the gene matches: 5. The CDR3 consists of 15 residues. Germline V gene lookup returns CDR1 MDHEN and CDR2 SYDVKM.

V usage is TRBV30 and J usage is TRBJ1-6, with a possible D match to TRBD1 (5 bases). V dropped 1 base and J dropped 1 base, with 5 bases sitting between them. CDR3 length: 14 amino acids. Looked up from germline, CDR1 is GTSNPN and CDR2 is SVGIG (reference sequence). CDR3 in amino acids: CAWSGQSYNSPLHF. CDR3 in DNA: TGTGCCTGGAGTGGACAGTCCTATAATTCACCCCTCCACTTT.

This chain connects TRBV12-1 to TRBJ2-7; the table names TRBD1, a call not compared with the DNA. TRBV12-1 is noted as a pseudogene. The CDR3 spans 12 residues. The CDR3 nucleotides are TGTGCCAGCAACGGACAGAAGAAAAGGCAGTACTTC. Protein: CASNGQKKRQYF.

This sequence joins TRBV4-1 and TRBJ1-6, with 8 nucleotides matching TRBD1. Germline values: CDR1 MGHRA, CDR2 YSYEKL. The CDR3 consists of 18 residues. After removal of 2 bases from V and 12 bases from J, the junction contained 18 bases not matched to a gene. The CDR3 reads CASSQPSGQATDWQPLHF. CDR3 nucleotide sequence: TGCGCCAGCAGCCAACCCTCGGGACAGGCTACCGATTGGCAACCCCTCCACTTT.

This clone was detected once. The chain is built from TRBV6-6 and TRBJ1-2, with 7 bases matching TRBD1. Germline lookup yields CDR1 MNHNY and CDR2 SVGAGI (reference sequence). The V segment lost 6 bases and the J segment 4 bases; nucleotides outside the gene matches: 8. The CDR3 has 14 amino acids. This CDR3 is CASRSTAGGYGYTF. The CDR3 coding sequence is TGTGCCAGCAGGAGTACGGCAGGGGGCTATGGCTACACCTTC.